The present entry profiles one TCR beta chain with its context. The CDR3 contains 16 residues. The V end lost 5 bases, the J end lost 3 bases, and 19 bases lay between the germline ends. The germline CDR1 and CDR2 sequences are SEHNR and FQNEAQ (reference sequence). The data derive from a study of blood T cell repertoires in COVID-19. Whole-study context: PBMCs, B-cell-depleted T cells, or T cells were the source of the cDNA or gDNA that made up the material.

Method: immunoSEQ multiplex PCR; TCRdb's copy keeps in-frame clones and lacks some. Of almost 400,000 clones listed, over 75% are singletons. The sequence derives from a woman aged 60-75 years with COVID-19, enrolled during active disease. The rearrangement uses TRBV7-9 and TRBJ1-2, with D possibly matching TRBD1 (6 bases). Material for sequencing was peripheral blood. Here the CDR3 reads CASSGSTGTLDYGYTF. In DNA, the CDR3 is TGTGCCAGCAGCGGTAGTACAGGGACGTTGGACTATGGCTACACCTTC.